The 6 T cell receptor beta chains given below trace back to one sample, sequenced in a study of T cells in Graves' hyperthyroidism and ophthalmopathy (dated by TCRdb to about 2019). Libraries came from multiplex PCR. TCRdb records Illumina HiSeq 2000 as the sequencer. TCR beta CDR3 regions were amplified from RNA transcripts. The TCR CDR3 was subjected to a first round of RT-PCR using the HTBI primer set and the Qiagen OneStep RT-PCR kit. TCRdb trimmed the raw reads at Q25, called clones with MiXCR and kept productive beta chains. Each CDR3 protein gets just one entry, which takes the most common genes and DNA from the rows behind it. The sample has nearly 250,000 distinct CDR3 sequences on record, about 16% of them singletons. Of the sample, approximately 30% falls within the top ten clones. The specimen was blood. Receptors originate from a woman aged 18-29 years with Graves' ophthalmopathy.

The rearrangement uses TRBV4-3 and TRBJ2-1; unclear D gene. The CDR3 has 15 residues. V was clipped by 6 bases and J by 2 bases, with 14 bases between them. From germline, CDR1 is LGHNA and CDR2 YSLEER. The chain's CDR3 is CASSLENLAYNEQFF. CDR3 DNA sequence: TGCGCCAGCAGTCTCGAGAATCTGGCCTACAATGAGCAGTTCTTC.

For this clonotype: It may be a read error: a sequence one base away is much more abundant. The chain uses TRBV19 and TRBJ1-1; D is ambiguous. Germline-derived CDR1 and CDR2 are LNHDA and SQIVND (reference sequence). This CDR3 is 12 amino acids long. V shed 2 bases and J shed 4 bases, with 5 bases lying between them. CDR3 protein: CASSILGTEAFF. CDR3 DNA sequence: TGTGCCAGTAGTATACTTGGCACTGAAGCTTTCTTT.

The chain recombines TRBV6-1 with TRBJ1-1, with D possibly being TRBD1 (6 bases). V lost 7 bases and J 1 base, leaving 13 bases between the germline ends. From germline, CDR1 is MNHNS and CDR2 SASEGT. This CDR3 is built from 14 residues. The CDR3 nucleotides read TGTGCCAGCACGTACGGGGGCTCGAACACTGAAGCTTTCTTT. It translates to CASTYGGSNTEAFF.

This clonotype was counted many times. The rearrangement joins TRBV4-1 to TRBJ1-1, with D maybe TRBD1 (5 bases). V dropped 5 bases and J dropped 2 bases, with 12 bases sitting between them. Germline CDR1 is MGHRA and CDR2 is YSYEKL. The CDR3 has 14 amino acids. The CDR3 is CASSFGTENTEAFF. The CDR3 DNA reads as TGCGCCAGCAGCTTTGGGACCGAAAACACTGAAGCTTTCTTT.

This chain connects TRBV7-2 to TRBJ2-1; 7 nucleotides match TRBD1. V was pared by 5 bases and J by 0 bases, with 10 bases of the junction left unmatched. Germline V lookup: CDR1 SGHTA, CDR2 FQGNSA. CDR3 length equals 17 residues. CDR3 DNA sequence: TGTGCCAGCAGCCCGACAGGGCTTTCTTACTCCTACAATGAGCAGTTCTTC. Protein product: CASSPTGLSYSYNEQFF.

This clonotype was detected ten times or more. The V call is TRBV30, the J call TRBJ2-5; D not resolved. The CDR3 is 13 amino acids. V lost 5 bases and J 1 base, leaving 11 bases between the germline ends. CDR1 is GTSNPN and CDR2 is SVGIG in the germline V gene (reference sequence). CDR3 DNA: TGTGCCTGGCGGCCGGACGCCCAAGAGACCCAGTACTTC. Translating it yields CAWRPDAQETQYF.